One and the same sample provided the 24 T cell receptor beta chains below, sequenced in a study of T cells in localized non-small cell lung cancer. Method: immunoSEQ multiplex PCR; TCRdb's copy keeps in-frame clones and lacks some. Here the sample spans about 91,000 clones, 87% being singletons. The sample was peripheral blood, taken before any cancer treatment. These receptors all stem from a man aged 35 to 69 with stage I squamous cell lung carcinoma.

The chain joins TRBV6-1 to TRBJ2-7; 8 bases match TRBD1. The CDR3 extends over 15 amino acids. Germline assignment: CDR1 MNHNS and CDR2 SASEGT. Losses at the gene ends were 6 bases for V and 7 bases for J; bases not matched to a gene: 14. CDR3 DNA sequence: TGTGCCAGCAGGGACACCGGACAGGGCGGGTGGGAGCAGTACTTC. Amino acid sequence: CASRDTGQGGWEQYF.

This clone appeared a single time. For the CDR3, the DNA is TGTGCCAGCAGCCCCCCCTCCGGGAGCTCCCGGTGGGAGACCCAGTACTTC. Its protein product is CASSPPSGSSRWETQYF. This chain links TRBV7-9 with TRBJ2-5, with D perhaps TRBD2 (6 bases). The CDR3 sequence is 17 residues long. V was trimmed by 5 bases and J by 5 bases, leaving 24 bases between them. CDR1 is SEHNR, CDR2 FQNEAQ, per germline (reference sequence).

CDR3 in amino acids: CASSPGQGNWKTDTQYF. For the CDR3, the DNA is TGTGCCAGCAGCCCCGGTCAGGGGAACTGGAAGACAGATACGCAGTATTTT. The chain links TRBV7-9 to TRBJ2-3; D might be TRBD1 (6 bases). V lost 5 bases and J lost 3, with 21 bases in between. Germline CDR1 SEHNR, CDR2 FQNEAQ (reference sequence). The CDR3 is 17 amino acids.

This clone was counted a single time. The CDR3: CASSFGESYEQYF. In DNA, the CDR3 is TGTGCCAGCAGCTTCGGTGAGTCCTACGAGCAGTACTTC. The rearrangement links TRBV5-4 to TRBJ2-7; D remains ambiguous. The CDR3 length is 13 residues. Trimming cost V 2 bases and J 1 base, with 7 bases left between them. CDR1 is SGHNT, CDR2 YYREEE, per germline (reference sequence).

The J gene is TRBJ1-4, the V gene TRBV2, with D unclear. This CDR3 region has 13 residues. V was shortened by 7 bases and J by 7 bases, with 13 bases between the two germline ends. Germline V gene data show CDR1 as SNHLY and CDR2 as FYNNEI. CDR3 nucleotide sequence: TGTGCCAGCATCGAATCCCAGCGTGAAAAACTGTTTTTT. Its translation: CASIESQREKLFF.

The chain links TRBV15 to TRBJ2-7, with TRBD2 matching over 8 bases. CDR1 LNHNV and CDR2 YYDKDF come from the germline V gene (reference sequence). The CDR3 has 18 residues. V was pared by 1 base and J by 4 bases, with 15 bases of the junction left unmatched. This CDR3 reads CATSRAHPRAGELYEQYF. As DNA, the CDR3 is TGTGCCACCAGCAGAGCCCACCCCCGAGCGGGGGAGTTATACGAGCAGTACTTC.

The genes are TRBV2 and TRBJ2-5, with unresolved D. The V and J ends lost 8 bases and 3 bases respectively, with 13 bases between them. Per germline, CDR1 SNHLY and CDR2 FYNNEI. The CDR3 length is 13 residues. CDR3 in DNA: TGTGCCAGCGGGTTGGGTTGGAAAGAGACCCAGTACTTC. It encodes CASGLGWKETQYF.

The J gene is TRBJ1-1, the V gene TRBV2; possibly TRBD1 for D (5 bases). The CDR3 contains 14 residues. V was pared by 5 bases and J by 1 base, with 11 bases between. In germline, CDR1 is SNHLY, CDR2 FYNNEI. The CDR3 spells CASSWEGRNTEAFF. As DNA, the CDR3 is TGTGCCAGCAGTTGGGAGGGGAGGAACACTGAAGCTTTCTTT. Full variable domain (missing parts from reference TRBV2 and TRBJ1-1): EPEVTQTPSHQVTQMGQEVILRCVPISNHLYFYWYRQILGQKVEFLVSFYNNEISEKSEIFDDQFSVERPDGSNFTLKIRSTKLEDSAMYFCASSWEGRNTEAFFGQGTRLTVV.

This clone turned up a few times. This chain uses TRBV13 with TRBJ1-1, with 9 nucleotides matching TRBD1. CDR1 and CDR2 (germline): PRHDT, FYEKMQ (reference sequence). The J segment lost 3 bases and the V segment lost 0 bases, leaving 2 bases of the junction unmatched. There are 15 residues in the CDR3. The CDR3 nucleotides read TGTGCCAGCAGCTTAGGGGGGACAGGGCACACTGAAGCTTTCTTT. Translated, it gives CASSLGGTGHTEAFF. Together with reference TRBV13 and TRBJ1-1, the CDR3 gives the full variable domain: AAGVIQSPRHLIKEKRETATLKCYPIPRHDTVYWYQQGPGQDPQFLISFYEKMQSDKGSIPDRFSAQQFSDYHSELNMSSLELGDSALYFCASSLGGTGHTEAFFGQGTRLTVV.

This rearrangement joins TRBV19 to TRBJ2-1, with TRBD2 matching over 10 bases. CDR1 and CDR2 from the germline V gene are LNHDA and SQIVND (reference sequence). V lost 8 bases to trimming and J lost 6 bases; unmatched junction nucleotides: 4. The CDR3 has 13 residues. The CDR3 is CASQGLAANEQFF. The DNA for the CDR3 is TGTGCCAGTCAAGGACTAGCGGCCAATGAGCAGTTCTTC.

The genes are TRBV28 and TRBJ1-5; D not certain. CDR3 length: 13 residues. V dropped 7 bases and J dropped 0 bases, with 7 bases sitting between them. CDR1 MDHEN and CDR2 SYDVKM come from the germline V gene. The CDR3 reads CASTADSNQPQHF. The CDR3 DNA reads as TGTGCCAGCACCGCAGATAGCAATCAGCCCCAGCATTTT.

Points on this clone: The DNA is omitted, as the CDR3 cannot be located on it reliably, and the CDR3 follows TCRdb's listing. CDR3 sequence reads: CASSYWGRGTGRIGLEAFF. J is TRBJ1-1 and V is TRBV21-1. TRBV21-1 is a documented pseudogene. The CDR3 length is 19 residues, termini included.

The rearrangement uses TRBV4-1 and TRBJ1-5; the D is unclear. This CDR3 is built from 17 residues. Looked up from germline, CDR1 is MGHRA and CDR2 is YSYEKL. Trimming shortened V by 0 bases and J by 5 bases, and 17 bases separated the two germline ends. The chain's CDR3 is CASSQDSPTQRDQPQHF. The CDR3 DNA reads as TGCGCCAGCAGCCAAGATTCGCCCACTCAACGGGATCAGCCCCAGCATTTT.

This sequence joins TRBV7-9 and TRBJ2-3; possibly TRBD2 for D (6 bases). V was clipped by 1 base and J by 3 bases, with 14 bases between them. The CDR3 length is 16 residues. Germline V gene sequence: CDR1 SEHNR, CDR2 FQNEAQ (reference sequence). The CDR3 region is CASSLEYGGKTDTQYF. DNA for the CDR3: TGTGCCAGCAGCTTAGAATACGGGGGAAAGACAGATACGCAGTATTTT. The complete variable domain, with remaining parts taken from reference TRBV7-9 and TRBJ2-3, reads DTGVSQNPRHKITKRGQNVTFRCDPISEHNRLYWYRQTLGQGPEFLTYFQNEAQLEKSRLLSDRFSAERPKGSFSTLEIQRTEQGDSAMYLCASSLEYGGKTDTQYFGPGTRLTVL.

This clone appeared once. This chain uses TRBV9 with TRBJ1-2; a possible D gene is TRBD1 (5 bases). Germline CDR1 and CDR2: SGDLS and YYNGEE. Between the trimmed V and J ends, which lost 4 bases and 1 base, there was a span of 23 bases. The CDR3 length is 18 residues. CDR3 DNA sequence: TGTGCCAGCAGCAAAAGGGGACTGGAGCCTTACCTTAACTATGGCTACACCTTC. Residues: CASSKRGLEPYLNYGYTF.

The gene calls are TRBV11-2 and TRBJ2-7; D unclear. Per germline, CDR1 SGHAT and CDR2 FQNNGV. Deletions cut 2 bases from V and 2 bases from J, with 19 bases between. The CDR3 spans 17 residues. CDR3 residues: CASSLRIASSGTYEQYF. CDR3 in DNA: TGTGCCAGCAGCTTAAGAATCGCATCTTCAGGAACCTACGAGCAGTACTTC.

The chain couples TRBV7-2 to TRBJ1-2; TRBD1 aligns across 7 bases. Unmatched junction bases numbered 11, after V lost 6 bases and J lost 1 base. This CDR3 has 16 amino acids. Germline V gene data show CDR1 as SGHTA and CDR2 as FQGNSA. CDR3 bases: TGTGCCAGCAGGCGATATGGACAGGACTTTAACTATGGCTACACCTTC. Residues: CASRRYGQDFNYGYTF.

The V call is TRBV6-6, the J call TRBJ2-7; the D is unclear. Trimming stripped 4 bases from V and 6 bases from J, with 10 bases between. The CDR3 spans 12 residues. Per the germline V gene, CDR1 is MNHNY and CDR2 is SVGAGI (reference sequence). CDR3 protein: CASSFLGSEQYF. The CDR3 DNA sequence: TGTGCCAGCAGTTTCCTAGGAAGCGAGCAGTACTTC.

J is TRBJ1-6 and V is TRBV5-4; TRBD1 aligns across 7 bases. The germline V gene has CDR1 SGHNT and CDR2 YYREEE (reference sequence). CDR3 length equals 16 residues. J was trimmed by 3 bases and V by 4 bases; bases with no gene match: 7. This chain's CDR3 is CASSPGTANYNSPLHF. The CDR3 DNA is TGTGCCAGCAGCCCGGGGACAGCCAACTATAATTCACCCCTCCACTTT.

This clone was detected only once. The rearrangement uses TRBV7-7 and TRBJ2-5; unclear D gene. Germline V gene data show CDR1 as SSHAT and CDR2 as FNYEAQ (reference sequence). CDR3 length: 13 residues. With 5 bases removed from V and 5 bases from J, the gap between germline ends came to 12 bases. The CDR3 DNA sequence: TGTGCCAGCAGCCCTCTATCCGGGGAGACCCAGTACTTC. Encoded protein: CASSPLSGETQYF.

This chain joins TRBV7-9 and TRBJ2-7, with D perhaps matching TRBD1 (6 bases). The ends were cut back, 3 bases at V and 3 bases at J, with 9 bases in the middle. Germline V lookup: CDR1 SEHNR, CDR2 FQNEAQ (reference sequence). This CDR3 spans 13 amino acids. In DNA, the CDR3 is TGTGCCAGCAGCTTTTTGACAGGCTACGAGCAGTACTTC. It encodes CASSFLTGYEQYF. Using reference TRBV7-9 and TRBJ2-7 for the parts outside the CDR3, the full variable domain is DTGVSQNPRHKITKRGQNVTFRCDPISEHNRLYWYRQTLGQGPEFLTYFQNEAQLEKSRLLSDRFSAERPKGSFSTLEIQRTEQGDSAMYLCASSFLTGYEQYFGPGTRLTVT.

This clone was found once. The rearrangement joins TRBV7-8 to TRBJ1-2; perhaps TRBD1 as D (5 bases). CDR3 size: 19 residues. Germline V gene sequence: CDR1 SGHVS, CDR2 FQNEAQ. Trimming removed 1 base at V and 4 bases at J, with 25 bases between. This CDR3 reads CASSLDRKGSFGQIYGYTF. CDR3 nucleotides: TGTGCCAGCAGCTTAGATCGAAAGGGGAGCTTCGGGCAGATCTATGGCTACACCTTC.

The chain couples TRBV10-3 to TRBJ2-7, with 7 nucleotides matching TRBD1. The trim removed 3 bases at V and 0 bases at J, leaving 5 bases unmatched. There are 15 residues in the CDR3. The germline CDR1 and CDR2 sequences are ENHRY and SYGVKD. CDR3 amino acids: CAISDGTDLSYEQYF. The CDR3 nucleotides are TGTGCCATCAGTGACGGGACAGACCTCTCCTACGAGCAGTACTTC.

V gene TRBV4-2 combines with J gene TRBJ1-4; 7 positions match TRBD1. CDR1 LGHNA and CDR2 YNFKEQ come from the germline V gene. The CDR3 covers 18 residues. V trimming: 5 bases; J trimming: 4 bases; junction bases outside the gene matches: 16. The CDR3 loop reads CASSSSGQPRLGNEKLFF. CDR3 nucleotide sequence: TGTGCCAGCAGCTCGTCGGGACAGCCTCGACTGGGTAATGAAAAACTGTTTTTT.